A selection of T cell receptor beta chains follows, all from one sample in a study of blood T cell repertoires in COVID-19. TCRdb's copy holds only in-frame clones and misses some; the assay was immunoSEQ multiplex PCR. The table includes about 160,000 clones, 60% to 85% detected once. Sequenced: peripheral blood. The receptors originated from a man aged 60 to 75 with acute or convalescent COVID-19. Both conserved end residues are part of each CDR3. D genes are given only for firm matches. Not every row has a clone size; where given, it reads once, few, many or a size class.

v_call,j_call,d_call,cdr3_length,clone_size,cdr3_nt,cdr3_aa
TRBV5-6,TRBJ1-1,.,14,.,TGTGCCAGCAGCATAACAGGGTTTAACACTGAAGCTTTCTTT,CASSITGFNTEAFF
TRBV6-2/TRBV6-3,TRBJ2-1,.,13,.,TGTGCCAGCAGTTATGGCAGACTAAATGAGCAGTTCTTC,CASSYGRLNEQFF
TRBV7-8,TRBJ1-2,.,15,.,TGTGCCAGCAGCTTAGAGGGGGGGAGGTCCTATGGCTACACCTTC,CASSLEGGRSYGYTF
TRBV9,TRBJ2-7,TRBD1,14,few,TGTGCCAGCAGCCCGGGACAGGGGACCTACGAGCAGTACTTC,CASSPGQGTYEQYF
TRBV2,TRBJ1-6,TRBD1,15,few,TGTGCCAGCAGTGAGGGACAGGGGGGCGGATCACCCCTCCACTTT,CASSEGQGGGSPLHF
TRBV5-4,TRBJ2-1,TRBD2,14,.,TGTGCCAGCAGCTTCCAGCGGGGTGATAATGAGCAGTTCTTC,CASSFQRGDNEQFF
TRBV6-5,TRBJ1-2,TRBD1,14,.,TGTGCCAGCAGCCCACAGGGGGCAAGCTATGGCTACACCTTC,CASSPQGASYGYTF
TRBV11-2,TRBJ2-1,TRBD2,14,few,TGTGCCAGCAGCTTCGGACTAGCCTACAATGAGCAGTTCTTC,CASSFGLAYNEQFF
TRBV11-3,TRBJ2-7,TRBD2,17,.,TGTGCCAGCAGCCAGGCGGCTAGCGGGGGGGGACACTACGAGCAGTACTTC,CASSQAASGGGHYEQYF
TRBV30,TRBJ1-5,.,13,few,TGTGCCTGGAGTGTATTCCTAAATCAGCCCCAGCATTTT,CAWSVFLNQPQHF
TRBV10-1,TRBJ2-1,.,16,.,TGCGCCAGCAGTGAGAGCTTACAGGTCTCCTACAATGAGCAGTTCTTC,CASSESLQVSYNEQFF
TRBV27,TRBJ1-2,TRBD1,13,.,TGTGCCAGCAGTCCGACAGGGGGAAGGGGCTACACCTTC,CASSPTGGRGYTF
TRBV5-1,TRBJ1-1,TRBD1,16,.,TGCGCCAGCAGCTTGGGACAGGGGCGAATTTACACTGAAGCTTTCTTT,CASSLGQGRIYTEAFF
TRBV27,TRBJ2-5,.,14,.,TGTGCCAGCAGTTACCGGGACTCATCAGAGACCCAGTACTTC,CASSYRDSSETQYF
TRBV5-8,TRBJ2-1,.,15,.,TGTGCCAGCAGTTGGGGGGGCGACTCCTACAATGAGCAGTTCTTC,CASSWGGDSYNEQFF
TRBV7-3,TRBJ1-2,TRBD1,14,.,TGTGCCAGCAGCTTAACGGGGACAGGGGATGGCTACACCTTC,CASSLTGTGDGYTF
TRBV6-6,TRBJ1-2,.,12,.,TGTGCCAGCAGACAAGGGGACAAAGGCTACACCTTC,CASRQGDKGYTF
TRBV5-1,TRBJ2-2,.,16,.,TGCGCCAGCAGCTTCCGACAGGTAGAAGGCACCGGGGAGCTGTTTTTT,CASSFRQVEGTGELFF
TRBV24-1,TRBJ1-5,TRBD1,15,.,TGTGCCACCAGTGATTCGGACAGGGTCGGTCAGCCCCAGCATTTT,CATSDSDRVGQPQHF
TRBV6-5,TRBJ2-3,TRBD2,15,.,TGTGCCAGCAGGACCTCGGGGGGGCAGACAGATACGCAGTATTTT,CASRTSGGQTDTQYF
TRBV9,TRBJ2-5,TRBD1,16,once,TGTGCCAGCAGCGCAGCCTGGGGACAGGGTGGAGAGACCCAGTACTTC,CASSAAWGQGGETQYF
TRBV4-1,TRBJ2-7,.,14,many,TGCGCCAGCAGCCTGTCGGCCAGGGAAGACGAGCAGTACTTC,CASSLSAREDEQYF
TRBV4-2,TRBJ1-2,.,13,.,TGTGCCAGCAGCCAAGATGTCGGAGAAGGCTACACCTTC,CASSQDVGEGYTF
TRBV5-1,TRBJ2-3,TRBD2,18,.,TGCGCCAGCACGGGACTAGCGGGGGCGCATCTTACGTCCGATACGCAGTATTTT,CASTGLAGAHLTSDTQYF
TRBV19,TRBJ1-5,.,15,few,TGTGCCAGTGCGAACAGGGAGGGTGGCAATCAGCCCCAGCATTTT,CASANREGGNQPQHF
TRBV24-1,TRBJ2-4,.,19,.,TGTGCCACCAGTGATCCCCAAGAGGGGGGGGCAGGGGCCAAAAACATTCAGTACTTC,CATSDPQEGGAGAKNIQYF
TRBV4-3,TRBJ2-7,TRBD1,15,.,TGCGCCAGCAGCCAAACCGGGACAGGGGGCTACCAGCAGTACTTC,CASSQTGTGGYQQYF
TRBV7-8,TRBJ1-1,TRBD1,16,many,TGTGCCAGCAGCTCAGTACGGACAGGGGTGAACACTGAAGCTTTCTTT,CASSSVRTGVNTEAFF
TRBV2,TRBJ1-1,.,14,.,TGTGCCAGCGGCAGCACAGCTGCAGGCACTGAAGCTTTCTTT,CASGSTAAGTEAFF
TRBV10-3,TRBJ2-7,.,16,.,TGTGCCATCAGTGGGAGAGAGAGGCCGATTTCCTACGAGCAGTACTTC,CAISGRERPISYEQYF
TRBV7-2,TRBJ2-1,TRBD2,15,few,TGTGCCAGCAGCCCTACTAGCGCGGGCTACAATGAGCAGTTCTTC,CASSPTSAGYNEQFF
TRBV5-1,TRBJ2-5,TRBD1,16,.,TGCGCCAGCAGCCCCCGGGACAGGGGGGACCAAGAGACCCAGTACTTC,CASSPRDRGDQETQYF
TRBV20-1,TRBJ1-1,.,11,once,TGCAGTGCCAAGAGTTGGACTGAAGCTTTCTTT,CSAKSWTEAFF
TRBV6-5,TRBJ2-7,.,14,.,TGTGCCAGCAGTTATCGTTCAGGGCCCTACGAGCAGTACTTC,CASSYRSGPYEQYF
TRBV28,TRBJ1-3,.,12,.,TGTGCCAGCCGCGGGGTTGGAAACACCATATATTTT,CASRGVGNTIYF
TRBV12-3/TRBV12-4,TRBJ1-2,TRBD1,13,.,TGTGCCAGCAGCTATAGACAGGGGGGTGGCTACACCTTC,CASSYRQGGGYTF
TRBV2,TRBJ1-1,.,14,.,TGTGCCAGCAGTGAATGGGCCGTGAACACTGAAGCTTTCTTT,CASSEWAVNTEAFF
TRBV4-1,TRBJ1-2,TRBD1,16,.,TGCGCCAGCAGCCGAACTCTGGACAGGGATAAGTTCGGCTACACCTTC,CASSRTLDRDKFGYTF
TRBV28,TRBJ1-1,.,14,.,TGTGCCAGCAGTTTAGGGAGACGGGACACTGAAGCTTTCTTT,CASSLGRRDTEAFF
TRBV3-1/TRBV3-2,TRBJ1-4,TRBD1,16,.,TGTGCCAGCAGCCAAGAGGTAGGGACAGTAAATGAAAAACTGTTTTTT,CASSQEVGTVNEKLFF
TRBV18,TRBJ1-2,.,16,.,TGTGCCAGCTCACCACCGAGTAGGGTCCAGGGTGCTGGCTACACCTTC,CASSPPSRVQGAGYTF
TRBV19,TRBJ2-6,TRBD1,17,.,TGTGCCAGTAGTGCGGACAGGGGAAATTTCGGGGCCAACGTCCTGACTTTC,CASSADRGNFGANVLTF
TRBV4-1,TRBJ1-2,.,13,.,TGCGCCAGCAGCCAACAGGGACTTTATGGCTACACCTTC,CASSQQGLYGYTF
TRBV3-1/TRBV3-2,TRBJ1-4,TRBD1,18,.,TGTGCCAGCAGCCAAGGCTCACTAACAGGGGCAAGTAATGAAAAACTGTTTTTT,CASSQGSLTGASNEKLFF
TRBV6-1,TRBJ1-1,.,11,few,TGTGCCAGCAGTGAAGTCGTAGGGGGTTTCTTT,CASSEVVGGFF
TRBV2,TRBJ1-5,TRBD1,14,.,TGTGCCAGCAGTGGGCAGGGGGGCAATCAGCCCCAGCATTTT,CASSGQGGNQPQHF
TRBV6-5,TRBJ2-7,.,13,.,TGTGCCAGCAGTATGGCGGAGGAATACGAGCAGTACTTC,CASSMAEEYEQYF
TRBV18,TRBJ1-2,.,18,few,TGTGCCAGCTCACCCAGCGTGGGGGCTAGGGGGACTAACTATGGCTACACCTTC,CASSPSVGARGTNYGYTF
TRBV10-2,TRBJ1-2,.,12,.,TGCGCCAGCAGCCGGGACACCTATGGCTACACCTTC,CASSRDTYGYTF
TRBV27,TRBJ1-6,TRBD1,14,.,TGTGCCAGCAGTGAGACAGGGGATAATTCACCCCTCCACTTT,CASSETGDNSPLHF
TRBV18,TRBJ2-3,TRBD2,17,.,TGTGCCAGCTCACCACCGGAAGCGGGGGGCTTCACAGATACGCAGTATTTT,CASSPPEAGGFTDTQYF